This TCR beta chain is from a study of blood T cell repertoires in COVID-19 (TCRdb year 2020). The study in broad terms: Samples from collaborators originated in the United States, Italy and Spain and spanned both the acute and convalescent phases of COVID-19. The material from the prospective study consisted of cDNA or gDNA derived from T cells, B-cell-depleted T cells, or PBMCs. The dataset comprised deeply sampled blood TCRbeta repertoires from subjects exposed to, actively infected with, or recovered from COVID-19. A freely available public database, intended as a resource for researchers studying the immune response to SARS-CoV-2, is where the repertoires were released. Samples were obtained from the ongoing ImmuneRACE study (first 160 participants) and from over a thousand subjects provided by 6 global collaborators. A de-identified subject ID, COVID-19 status, age in years and sex were almost always included in the sample metadata. Where available, HLA class I and class II types were taken from metadata supplied by the sample provider and were not determined by assay-based typing. What the study reported, not specific to this receptor: The amount of clinical and demographic metadata varied by source and participant and was provided uncurated.

With regard to this clone: It lacks a known antigen. Base qualities were left out, and no much larger clone turns up one base away.

The CDR3 spans 16 residues, from the cysteine through the phenylalanine. The read is trimmed to its CDR3 DNA, 48 bases read in frame from base 1. CDR1 SGHKS and CDR2 YYEKEE were looked up in the germline V gene (reference sequence). V sheds 4 bases and J sheds 6 bases, leaving 20 bases between their ends. Each collaborating institution followed its own protocols to collect whole blood in K2EDTA tubes. Collaborator samples were shipped for TCRbeta analysis as frozen whole blood, isolated PBMCs, or DNA extracted from either sample type. TCRbeta CDR3 regions were amplified from genomic DNA using the immunoSEQ Assay, a bias-controlled multiplex PCR. In the original analysis: The number of nucleated cells in each sample was estimated by amplification of reference gene primers within the assay. To quantify the absolute abundance of each unique TCRbeta CDR3 rearrangement, sequence reads were collapsed and filtered. For each sample, productive Simpson clonality was calculated as the square root of Simpson's diversity index across productive rearrangements. The clones in this table, taken by TCRdb from immuneACCESS, are in-frame only. Not every clone is retained; where verified, under half of the shortfall comes from an unresolved V gene, and the cause of the rest is unknown. From that table come the V and J calls and clone size; the DNA was used to work out D and trimming. Counted in this sample were just under 55,000 clones; 90% of them appeared once. Less than 4% of the sample rests with the top ten.

The receptor chain draws on TRBV5-5 and TRBJ2-1; the D gene is perhaps TRBD2, on 6 matching bases. Sequenced sample: peripheral blood. The TCR was taken from a man in his fifties or sixties with acute or convalescent COVID-19. The CDR3 protein sequence reads: CASSLTGSQVANEQFF. The sequenced DNA is TGTGCCAGCAGCCTAACCGGGAGCCAGGTGGCCAATGAGCAGTTCTTC.